At least ten counts were recorded for the clone carrying this TCR beta chain. Antigen: not known. The junction does not match germline at one end; this may be a read error. This sample was taken from a study of blood T cells in healthy people across ages. The overall study: For every two T cells, template switching captured about one barcoded beta molecule. Study-wide points: Relative to aged donors, long-lived donors carried more naive CD4+ cells and displayed higher diversity.

A sample-barcoded 5' primer and a J-beta primer mix were used in a second PCR of roughly 6 to 11 cycles. Every sample returned 3 million or more CDR3-containing paired-end reads. TCRdb ran MiXCR on the 5' RACE reads and lists one entry per CDR3 protein. The table lists approximately 680,000 distinct CDR3 sequences, roughly 32% of them singletons. The length of the CDR3 is 15 residues. CDR1 is MNHEY and CDR2 is SMNVEV in the germline V gene (reference sequence). Donor samples were obtained from healthy Caucasian individuals from Russia, aged about 6 to 100. The sequence was obtained from a woman older than 75 in good health. The chain uses TRBV27 and TRBJ2-7; 9 bases fit TRBD1. The sequencing sample was made of blood. The CDR3 coding sequence is TGTGCCAGCAGTGTATCCGGGACAGGGTTATACGAGCAGTACTTC. Its protein product is CASSVSGTGLYEQYF.